Each of the 32 T cell receptor beta chains below was sequenced from the same sample in a study of blood T cell repertoires in COVID-19. This table comes from immunoSEQ multiplex PCR, and its TCRdb copy is limited to in-frame clones, with some not included. The data contain about 230,000 clones, roughly four fifths of them seen just once; the ten biggest clones take up about 4.2%. Sequenced: peripheral blood. Every receptor here comes from a middle-aged man with active or convalescent COVID-19.

This clone was detected a few times. CDR3 coding DNA: TGCGCCAGCAGCGAGACCGGGACAGGGTCCTACGAGCAGTACTTC. This sequence encodes CASSETGTGSYEQYF. The chain employs TRBV5-1 and TRBJ2-7; 9 positions match TRBD1. J gave up 1 base and V 4 bases, and 6 bases lay outside the gene matches. This CDR3 spans 15 amino acids. Germline loops: CDR1 SGHRS, CDR2 YFSETQ.

The chain carries TRBV2 and TRBJ1-1; unclear D gene. Germline CDR1 and CDR2: SNHLY and FYNNEI. The CDR3 length is 14 residues. V was pared by 11 bases and J by 0 bases, with 16 bases between. CDR3 coding DNA: TGTGCCGCTCAACAGCTGTTCATGAACACTGAAGCTTTCTTT. Its protein product is CAAQQLFMNTEAFF.

The chain combines TRBV30 with TRBJ2-1, with a possible D match to TRBD1 (6 bases). The CDR3 spans 15 residues. V was shortened by 4 bases and J by 0 bases, with 13 bases between the two germline ends. CDR1 is GTSNPN and CDR2 is SVGIG in the germline V gene (reference sequence). The CDR3 nucleotides read TGTGCCTGGATCGGACGGGACATCTCCTACAATGAGCAGTTCTTC. Amino acid sequence: CAWIGRDISYNEQFF.

J is TRBJ1-2 and V is TRBV6-6; 7 bases align to TRBD1. The germline gives CDR1 MNHNY, CDR2 SVGAGI (reference sequence). The CDR3 consists of 13 residues. Trimming at V came to 2 bases and at J to 8 bases, leaving 5 bases not matched to a gene. The CDR3 DNA sequence: TGTGCCAGCAGTTACCCCGGGACAGCCGGCTACACCTTC. Its translation: CASSYPGTAGYTF.

The chain links TRBV6-6 to TRBJ2-7; 7 nucleotides agree with TRBD1. V was pared by 6 bases and J by 5 bases, with 13 bases of the junction left unmatched. The CDR3 extends over 15 amino acids. Germline V gene lookup returns CDR1 MNHNY and CDR2 SVGAGI (reference sequence). CDR3 coding DNA: TGTGCCAGCAGGGGAATGTCGGACAGGCAGCACGAGCAGTACTTC. This encodes CASRGMSDRQHEQYF.

The genes are TRBV2 and TRBJ2-7, with 7 nucleotides matching TRBD2. This CDR3 region has 15 residues. With V trimmed by 6 bases and J by 10 bases, 18 bases remained unmatched. CDR1 is SNHLY, CDR2 FYNNEI, per germline. Here the CDR3 DNA reads TGTGCCAGCAGACGCAGCCGGGACTATACGGCGAGACAGTACTTC. Encoded protein: CASRRSRDYTARQYF.

The CDR3 bases are TGTGCCAGCAGTTTCCGGACAGGGGTGCAGTACTTC. Protein product: CASSFRTGVQYF. This sequence joins TRBV27 and TRBJ2-7; 9 nucleotides match TRBD1. V was clipped by 3 bases and J by 9 bases; unmatched bases: 3. The CDR3 has 12 residues. The germline CDR1 and CDR2 sequences are MNHEY and SMNVEV (reference sequence).

The genes are TRBV28 and TRBJ2-3; 8 bases align to TRBD2. Germline CDR1 and CDR2: MDHEN and SYDVKM. Trimming removed 8 bases from V and 1 base from J; junction bases left unmatched: 23. The CDR3 contains 20 residues. Here the CDR3 reads CASPPLRFTGGARGTDTQYF. In nucleotides, the CDR3 is TGTGCCAGCCCACCACTTCGATTTACCGGGGGGGCAAGGGGCACAGATACGCAGTATTTT.

V and J are TRBV5-1 and TRBJ1-6; 9 bases fit TRBD1. This CDR3 has 15 residues. V dropped 4 bases and J dropped 7; count of bases not matched to a gene: 6. CDR1 is SGHRS, CDR2 YFSETQ, per germline. The CDR3 region has the DNA TGCGCCAGCAGCATACAGGGGGCCCGCAATTCACCCCTCCACTTT. This translates into CASSIQGARNSPLHF.

V is TRBV4-1 and J is TRBJ1-1; D gene unclear. Trimming took 4 bases from V and 6 from J, leaving 15 bases between them. The CDR3 consists of 14 residues. Germline lookup yields CDR1 MGHRA and CDR2 YSYEKL. The CDR3 protein is CASSPGSVGAEAFF. CDR3 DNA: TGCGCCAGCAGCCCCGGATCCGTCGGGGCTGAAGCTTTCTTT.

The rearrangement joins TRBV3-1 (or the pseudogene TRBV3-2) to TRBJ2-5; 9 bases agree with TRBD1. The germline V gene encodes CDR1 LGHDT and CDR2 YNNKEL (reference sequence). This CDR3 region has 16 residues. With V trimmed by 2 bases and J by 2 bases, 6 bases remained unmatched. The CDR3 reads CASSQTGQGTQETQYF. The CDR3 DNA is TGTGCCAGCAGCCAAACGGGACAGGGTACTCAAGAGACCCAGTACTTC.

The chain has TRBV5-4 and TRBJ2-3; TRBD2 matches at 12 bases. Per the germline V gene, CDR1 is SGHNT and CDR2 is YYREEE (reference sequence). J lost 2 bases, V lost 4 bases, and 8 bases had no gene match. The CDR3 loop spans 17 amino acids. DNA of the CDR3: TGTGCCAGCAGCCTTCCGGGACTAGCGGGCCACACAGATACGCAGTATTTT. As protein: CASSLPGLAGHTDTQYF. Looking up the rest from reference TRBV5-4 and TRBJ2-3 gives the full variable domain: ETGVTQSPTHLIKTRGQQVTLRCSSQSGHNTVSWYQQALGQGPQFIFQYYREEENGRGNFPPRFSGLQFPNYSSELNVNALELDDSALYLCASSLPGLAGHTDTQYFGPGTRLTVL.

The CDR3 DNA reads TGTGCCAGCAGGCCGGACAGGGGGCCGGTTGGCTACACCTTC. Translation: CASRPDRGPVGYTF. V is TRBV2 and J is TRBJ1-2; 11 bases are a match to TRBD1. The CDR3 covers 14 residues. Germline assignment: CDR1 SNHLY and CDR2 FYNNEI. Trimming took 6 bases from V and 7 from J; bases not matched to a gene: 7. Full variable domain (missing parts from reference TRBV2 and TRBJ1-2): EPEVTQTPSHQVTQMGQEVILRCVPISNHLYFYWYRQILGQKVEFLVSFYNNEISEKSEIFDDQFSVERPDGSNFTLKIRSTKLEDSAMYFCASRPDRGPVGYTFGSGTRLTVV.

This clone was seen once. This chain uses TRBV18 with TRBJ2-5; 15 nucleotides agree with TRBD2. The CDR3 consists of 16 residues. The germline V gene encodes CDR1 KGHSH and CDR2 LQKENI. V was clipped by 5 bases and J by 8 bases; unmatched bases: 9. For the CDR3, the DNA is TGTGCCAGCTCATCGAACGGACTAGCGGGGGGGCCTACCCAGTACTTC. The encoded protein is CASSSNGLAGGPTQYF.

The CDR3 DNA sequence: TGTGCCAGTAGTATCAGGGGGCGCCGAGGCAATCAGCCCCAGCATTTT. Its protein product is CASSIRGRRGNQPQHF. The J gene is TRBJ1-5, the V gene TRBV19, with TRBD1 matching over 8 bases. The V segment lost 3 bases and the J segment 2 bases; nucleotides outside the gene matches: 6. The CDR3 totals 16 residues. Germline values: CDR1 LNHDA, CDR2 SQIVND (reference sequence).

This chain joins TRBV5-1 and TRBJ1-1; D is perhaps TRBD1 (6 bases). The CDR3 is made up of 17 amino acids. V lost 4 bases, J lost 5 bases, and 24 bases lay in between. Germline CDR1 is SGHRS and CDR2 is YFSETQ. The CDR3 region has the DNA TGCGCCAGCAGCACGGACCGGGGGCGGGGGATTAGAACTGAAGCTTTCTTT. Translating gives CASSTDRGRGIRTEAFF.

The V and J genes are TRBV7-9 and TRBJ1-1, with D perhaps TRBD1 (5 bases). The V end lost 5 bases, the J end lost 1 base, and 14 bases lay between the germline ends. This CDR3 contains 15 residues. CDR1 and CDR2 from the germline V gene are SEHNR and FQNEAQ (reference sequence). DNA for the CDR3: TGTGCCAGCAGCCCACCGGGACTCCCGAACACTGAAGCTTTCTTT. As protein: CASSPPGLPNTEAFF. Filled out from reference TRBV7-9 and TRBJ1-1, the complete variable domain reads DTGVSQNPRHKITKRGQNVTFRCDPISEHNRLYWYRQTLGQGPEFLTYFQNEAQLEKSRLLSDRFSAERPKGSFSTLEIQRTEQGDSAMYLCASSPPGLPNTEAFFGQGTRLTVV.

This sequence joins TRBV5-1 and TRBJ1-1; perhaps TRBD1 as D (6 bases). In germline, CDR1 is SGHRS, CDR2 YFSETQ. The CDR3 is made up of 17 amino acids. V lost 0 bases, J lost 5 bases, and 20 bases lay in between. Here the CDR3 reads CASSLALGTRGRTEAFF. The CDR3 coding sequence is TGCGCCAGCAGCTTGGCCCTGGGAACCAGGGGACGAACTGAAGCTTTCTTT.

The V and J genes are TRBV19 and TRBJ2-7; weak D call: TRBD2 (6 bases). This CDR3 is built from 14 residues. Trimming took 5 bases from V and 5 from J, leaving 16 bases between them. Germline assignment: CDR1 LNHDA and CDR2 SQIVND (reference sequence). CDR3 nucleotide sequence: TGTGCCAGTAGTTCTGCGGGATCTTTGAACGAGCAGTACTTC. Translated: CASSSAGSLNEQYF.

The DNA of the CDR3 is TGTGCCTCCCGGCGAGGGAAGTCGTCTAACTATGGCTACACCTTC. Its protein is CASRRGKSSNYGYTF. The genes are TRBV30 and TRBJ1-2; D is undetermined. V dropped 7 bases and J dropped 0 bases, with 18 bases sitting between them. Germline-derived CDR1 and CDR2 are GTSNPN and SVGIG (reference sequence). The CDR3 has 15 amino acids.

The V gene is TRBV4-3, the J gene TRBJ1-1, with D perhaps TRBD1 (5 bases). From germline, CDR1 is LGHNA and CDR2 YSLEER. The CDR3 has 14 residues. V was clipped by 3 bases and J by 0 bases, with 8 bases between them. The CDR3 nucleotides read TGCGCCAGCAGCCAGATGGACATGAACACTGAAGCTTTCTTT. Translated, it gives CASSQMDMNTEAFF.

The chain carries TRBV5-4 and TRBJ2-7; D remains unclear. V was cut by 4 bases and J by 6 bases, with 14 bases left in between. Per germline, CDR1 SGHNT and CDR2 YYREEE (reference sequence). The CDR3 has 13 amino acids. This CDR3 is CASSAIDTGEQYF. The CDR3 nucleotides read TGTGCCAGCAGCGCGATAGACACTGGCGAGCAGTACTTC. Full variable domain (rest looked up from reference TRBV5-4 and TRBJ2-7): ETGVTQSPTHLIKTRGQQVTLRCSSQSGHNTVSWYQQALGQGPQFIFQYYREEENGRGNFPPRFSGLQFPNYSSELNVNALELDDSALYLCASSAIDTGEQYFGPGTRLTVT.

The chain combines TRBV5-1 with TRBJ2-6, with D perhaps matching TRBD1 (7 bases). V was pared by 0 bases and J by 3 bases, with 13 bases between. In germline, CDR1 is SGHRS, CDR2 YFSETQ. This CDR3 spans 17 amino acids. The DNA of the CDR3 is TGCGCCAGCAGCTTGGCAGCAGGGGGACTTGGGGCCAACGTCCTGACTTTC. It encodes CASSLAAGGLGANVLTF.

Here the CDR3 DNA reads TGTGCCAGTAGTACACGGCTAGCGGCCCGGGATGAGCAGTTCTTC. Amino acids: CASSTRLAARDEQFF. This chain connects TRBV19 to TRBJ2-1, with 7 bases aligning to TRBD2. The V gene's germline CDR1 is LNHDA and CDR2 SQIVND (reference sequence). The CDR3 runs 15 residues. J lost 8 bases, V lost 4 bases, and 11 bases had no gene match.

CDR3 nucleotides: TGTGCCAGCAGTTACACGAGGGTTATGCTCAGTGAGCAGTTCTTC. Translated: CASSYTRVMLSEQFF. The gene calls are TRBV6-2 or TRBV6-3 and TRBJ2-1, with TRBD2 as a possible D gene (5 bases). This CDR3 comprises 15 residues. CDR1 is MNHEY and CDR2 is SVGEGT in the germline V gene. Between the trimmed V and J ends, which lost 2 bases and 9 bases, there was a span of 17 bases.

The chain carries TRBV28 and TRBJ2-7; 7 bases are shared with TRBD1. The V gene's germline CDR1 is MDHEN and CDR2 SYDVKM. The CDR3 spans 15 residues. Germline trimming cut 3 bases from V and 0 bases from J; bases unmatched to any gene: 5. CDR3 bases: TGTGCCAGCAGTTTTTATGGGACAGCCTCCTACGAGCAGTACTTC. Amino acid sequence: CASSFYGTASYEQYF.

The V call is TRBV19, the J call TRBJ1-2; the match to TRBD1 covers 9 bases. The CDR3 extends over 14 amino acids. Trimming took 6 bases from V and 2 from J; bases not matched to a gene: 4. From germline, CDR1 is LNHDA and CDR2 SQIVND (reference sequence). The CDR3 region is CASSGTGRNYGYTF. Written as DNA, the CDR3 is TGTGCCAGTAGCGGGACAGGGCGAAACTATGGCTACACCTTC.

V gene TRBV6-5 combines with J gene TRBJ2-1, with 7 nucleotides matching TRBD1. Germline V CDR1 and CDR2: MNHEY, SVGAGI. CDR3 length: 15 amino acids. V trimming: 9 bases; J trimming: 1 base; junction bases outside the gene matches: 9. Here the CDR3 reads CASMIGGASYNEQFF. The CDR3 DNA reads TGTGCCAGTATGATAGGGGGCGCATCCTACAATGAGCAGTTCTTC.

This chain connects TRBV11-2 to TRBJ2-7; the match to TRBD1 covers 9 bases. The CDR3 runs 17 residues. With 1 base clipped from V and 2 bases from J, the junction kept 9 bases outside the gene matches. Looked up from germline, CDR1 is SGHAT and CDR2 is FQNNGV. CDR3 sequence (DNA): TGTGCCAGCAGCTTAGTAGGGACAGGGTTCCAGGCCTACGAGCAGTACTTC. As protein: CASSLVGTGFQAYEQYF.

The CDR3 DNA reads TGTGCCTGGGCGAGGGGGCCGGTCTACGAGCAGTACTTC. It is translated as CAWARGPVYEQYF. The V gene is TRBV30, the J gene TRBJ2-7; 7 positions agree with TRBD1. V gave up 5 bases and J gave up 3 bases; unmatched junction bases: 7. The length of the CDR3 is 13 residues. Germline V gene lookup returns CDR1 GTSNPN and CDR2 SVGIG (reference sequence).

V usage is TRBV6-2 or TRBV6-3 and J usage is TRBJ2-5; D is unclear. CDR1 is MNHEY and CDR2 is SVGEGT in the germline V gene. The CDR3 is 11 residues long. Trimming took off 5 bases at V and 5 bases at J, with 6 bases between the two ends. CDR3 sequence: CASSAQETQYF. In DNA, the CDR3 is TGTGCCAGCAGTGCCCAGGAGACCCAGTACTTC.

This chain joins TRBV12-5 and TRBJ2-1, with 8 nucleotides matching TRBD2. The V gene's germline CDR1 is LGHNT and CDR2 FRNRAP. V lost 3 bases to trimming and J lost 6 bases; unmatched junction nucleotides: 7. The CDR3 loop spans 15 amino acids. The CDR3 sequence: CASGFGAGALNEQFF. The CDR3 DNA is TGTGCTAGTGGTTTCGGAGCGGGGGCACTCAATGAGCAGTTCTTC.